Listed below are T cell receptor beta chains from one sample, sequenced in a study of human T cells and chemical hapten exposure. TCRdb recomputed calls from the RACE reads with MiXCR, one row per CDR3 protein. The sample contains roughly 120,000 distinct CDR3 sequences, 12% to 15% of which appear only once. This sample comprised whole blood, obtained in connection with sensitization to the hapten diphenylcyclopropenone (DPC). The receptors stem from a man aged 18 to 29 with alopecia areata. Some clones in this sample may be carry-over from other donors' samples. CDR3s include the opening cysteine and the closing phenylalanine or tryptophan. Fields, in order: J gene, V gene, CDR3 protein.

J: TRBJ1-1
V: TRBV9
CDR3: CASSVVTGTEAFF

J: TRBJ2-1
V: TRBV5-1
CDR3: CASSTLSGLSSYNEQFF

J: TRBJ1-2
V: TRBV7-2
CDR3: CASSLGRQGKSGYTF

J: TRBJ2-7
V: TRBV28
CDR3: CASSLAAVTNSYEQYF

J: TRBJ2-3
V: TRBV10-1
CDR3: CASSGLRTDTQYF

J: TRBJ1-4
V: TRBV4-2
CDR3: CASSQDRAGLQEKLFF

J: TRBJ2-3
V: TRBV7-6
CDR3: CASSRSGGVRRTDTQYF

J: TRBJ1-3
V: TRBV19
CDR3: CASGGTSGNTIYF

J: TRBJ1-2
V: TRBV12-3/TRBV12-4
CDR3: CASSLARSGNYGYTF

J: TRBJ2-5
V: TRBV6-5
CDR3: CASSYTDRGHQETQYF

J: TRBJ1-1
V: TRBV12-5
CDR3: CASVGDGTVNTEAFF